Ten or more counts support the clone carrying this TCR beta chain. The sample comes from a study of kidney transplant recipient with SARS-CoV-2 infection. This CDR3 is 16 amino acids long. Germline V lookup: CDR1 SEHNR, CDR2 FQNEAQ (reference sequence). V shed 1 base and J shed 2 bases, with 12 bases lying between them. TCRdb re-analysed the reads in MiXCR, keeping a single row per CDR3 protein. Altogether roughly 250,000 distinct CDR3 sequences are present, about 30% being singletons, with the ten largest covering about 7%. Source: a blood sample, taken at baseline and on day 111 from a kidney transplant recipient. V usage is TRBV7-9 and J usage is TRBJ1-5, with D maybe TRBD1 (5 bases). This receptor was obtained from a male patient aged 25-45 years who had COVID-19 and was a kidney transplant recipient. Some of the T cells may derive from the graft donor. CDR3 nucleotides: TGTGCCAGCAGCTTAGGAGCAGGGATGGGCAATCAGCCCCAGCATTTT. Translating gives CASSLGAGMGNQPQHF.